This entry lists 6 T cell receptor beta chains sequenced from one sample in a study of T cell responses to AZD1222 COVID-19 vaccine. Sequenced by immunoSEQ multiplex PCR; TCRdb stores in-frame clones only, minus some. The sample carries more than 85,000 clones, approximately 86% recorded once. Sequencing used peripheral blood, obtained on day 0 of AZD1222 vaccination. Receptors originate from an adult in good health.

V usage is TRBV4-1 and J usage is TRBJ1-3; 7 nucleotides align to TRBD1. Losses at the gene ends were 5 bases for V and 0 bases for J; bases not matched to a gene: 13. Germline V gives CDR1 MGHRA, CDR2 YSYEKL. The CDR3 length is 18 residues. CDR3 nucleotides: TGCGCCAGCAGCGTAACAGGGGCCGACCTAGACTCTGGAAACACCATATATTTT. This sequence encodes CASSVTGADLDSGNTIYF.

The genes are TRBV12-3 or TRBV12-4 and TRBJ1-6, with D tentatively TRBD1 (5 bases). Deletions cut 5 bases from V and 10 bases from J, with 12 bases between. The CDR3 is 13 residues long. Here the CDR3 reads CASSQDTPSPLHF. For the CDR3, the DNA is TGTGCCAGCAGTCAGGACACGCCCTCACCCCTCCACTTT.

The gene calls are TRBV12-3 or TRBV12-4 and TRBJ1-2; a weak D match, TRBD1 (6 bases). The CDR3 spans 13 residues. V was shortened by 5 bases and J by 7 bases, with 14 bases between the two germline ends. CDR3 in DNA: TGTGCCAGCAGTGGGGGCAGGGGTGGTGGCTACACCTTC. Protein sequence: CASSGGRGGGYTF.

J is TRBJ2-1 and V is TRBV3-1 (or the pseudogene TRBV3-2); 9 bases agree with TRBD1. Germline loops: CDR1 LGHDT, CDR2 YNNKEL (reference sequence). V gave up 3 bases and J gave up 5 bases; unmatched junction bases: 5. The CDR3 sequence is 15 residues long. CDR3 sequence reads: CASSHWDRADNEQFF. For the CDR3, the DNA is TGTGCCAGCAGCCACTGGGACAGGGCAGACAATGAGCAGTTCTTC.

This clone was detected once. The chain carries TRBV19 and TRBJ2-1, with D unclear. The V and J ends lost 4 bases and 0 bases respectively, with 10 bases between them. This CDR3 region has 15 residues. Germline CDR1 is LNHDA and CDR2 is SQIVND (reference sequence). CDR3 sequence reads: CASSTVTSSYNEQFF. The DNA for the CDR3 is TGTGCCAGTAGTACTGTAACAAGCTCCTACAATGAGCAGTTCTTC.

Points on this clone: The same CDR3 also results from other DNA sequences found in this sample. The J gene is TRBJ2-7, the V gene TRBV7-3; 11 bases line up with TRBD2. V shed 2 bases, J shed 5 bases, and the junction held 2 bases outside the gene matches. The CDR3 is 14 residues long. CDR1 and CDR2 from the germline V gene are SGHTA and FQGTGA. CDR3 nucleotides: TGTGCCAGCAGCTTAGGGACTAGCGGCGACGAGCAGTACTTC. Translated: CASSLGTSGDEQYF.